The rows below give T cell receptor beta chains drawn from one sample of a study of blood T cell repertoires in COVID-19. Generated by immunoSEQ multiplex PCR, the TCRdb table keeps only in-frame clones and is missing some. The sample comprises around 83,000 clones, around nine tenths of which are singletons, and 8% rests with the top ten. The specimen sequenced was peripheral blood. The receptor set was obtained from a man older than 75 with active or convalescent COVID-19. Both conserved end residues are part of each CDR3. The D gene is left open where the match is weak. Some rows have no size entry. The others give once, few or many, or a class for an expanded clone.

J	length	size	D	V	DNA	CDR3
TRBJ1-3	15	-	-	TRBV5-5	TGTGCCAGCAGCGATGGATCCGGGAGTGGAAACACCATATATTTT	CASSDGSGSGNTIYF
TRBJ1-2	15	-	TRBD1	TRBV6-5	TGTGCCAGCCACCTGGGACAGGGGGCGACCTATGGCTACACCTTC	CASHLGQGATYGYTF
TRBJ2-2	16	-	-	TRBV21-1	TGTGCCAGCAGCAAGAACAGGACGGGGAACACCGGGGAGCTGTTTTTT	CASSKNRTGNTGELFF
TRBJ2-5	14	-	-	TRBV4-1	TGCGCCAGCAGCCAAGCCCGGGGCCAAGAGACCCAGTACTTC	CASSQARGQETQYF
TRBJ1-2	13	-	TRBD1	TRBV6-5	TGTGCCAGCGCCGGACAGGGGAACTATGGCTACACCTTC	CASAGQGNYGYTF
TRBJ1-5	14	-	-	TRBV6-1	TGTGCCAGCAGTGAACTGGGCCCAGATCAGCCCCAGCATTTT	CASSELGPDQPQHF
TRBJ2-3	15	-	-	TRBV5-5	TGTGCCAGCAGCTTGGGGGGGACACCCACAGATACGCAGTATTTT	CASSLGGTPTDTQYF
TRBJ1-1	15	few	-	TRBV6-5	TGTGCCAGCAGTTACCAGTACACAGGGTCCACTGAAGCTTTCTTT	CASSYQYTGSTEAFF
TRBJ1-5	13	-	-	TRBV21-1	TGTGCCAGCAGCAATAGAAGTTATCAGCCCCAGCATTTT	CASSNRSYQPQHF
TRBJ1-5	13	-	TRBD1	TRBV10-2	TGCGCCAGCAGCGGGACAGGGAATCAGCCCCAGCATTTT	CASSGTGNQPQHF
TRBJ1-6	14	-	-	TRBV3-1/TRBV3-2	TGTGCCAGCAGCCTCGGACAGACAAATTCACCCCTCCACTTT	CASSLGQTNSPLHF
TRBJ1-4	16	-	TRBD1	TRBV7-9	TGTGCCAGCAGCTTAGCGGGACAGGGGACCGGTGAAAAACTGTTTTTT	CASSLAGQGTGEKLFF
TRBJ2-1	13	once	-	TRBV24-1	TGTGCCACCAGTGATTCGGGAGACAATGAGCAGTTCTTC	CATSDSGDNEQFF
TRBJ2-3	16	-	TRBD2	TRBV6-1	TGTGCCAGCAGTGTAGCGGGAGGGGGACGCACAGATACGCAGTATTTT	CASSVAGGGRTDTQYF